This is a list of T cell receptor beta chains from one sample in a study of blood T cell repertoires in COVID-19. Profiling relied on immunoSEQ multiplex PCR, and the TCRdb table lists in-frame clones only, not all of them. The sample contains about 210,000 clones, about four fifths of which appear only once. The material sequenced was peripheral blood. The receptors shown here come from a woman aged 50 to 60 with active or convalescent COVID-19. Each CDR3 is given with its conserved first and last residue. Each record gives: D gene, J gene, V gene, clone size, CDR3 protein, CDR3 DNA. A D gene is named only where the DNA matches it firmly. The listing skips clone size in some rows; elsewhere it reads once, few, many or a size class.

d_call: .; j_call: TRBJ1-2; v_call: TRBV19; clone_size: once; cdr3_aa: CASSMARGLRGYTF; cdr3_nt: TGTGCCAGTAGTATGGCTCGGGGTTTGAGGGGCTACACCTTC
d_call: .; j_call: TRBJ2-5; v_call: TRBV5-1; clone_size: .; cdr3_aa: CASSTQETQYF; cdr3_nt: TGCGCCAGCAGCACACAAGAGACCCAGTACTTC
d_call: TRBD1; j_call: TRBJ2-5; v_call: TRBV19; clone_size: .; cdr3_aa: CASSIQGARETQYF; cdr3_nt: TGTGCCAGTAGTATACAGGGGGCACGGGAGACCCAGTACTTC
d_call: .; j_call: TRBJ1-2; v_call: TRBV7-9; clone_size: .; cdr3_aa: CASGVDSRDYGYTF; cdr3_nt: TGTGCCAGTGGGGTCGACAGCCGGGACTATGGCTACACCTTC
d_call: .; j_call: TRBJ2-5; v_call: TRBV27; clone_size: once; cdr3_aa: CASRTGGETQYF; cdr3_nt: TGTGCCAGCAGGACAGGAGGTGAGACCCAGTACTTC
d_call: TRBD1; j_call: TRBJ1-1; v_call: TRBV6-5; clone_size: few; cdr3_aa: CASLDRGSTEAFF; cdr3_nt: TGTGCCTCTCTCGACAGGGGTTCGACTGAAGCTTTCTTT
d_call: .; j_call: TRBJ2-1; v_call: TRBV6-5; clone_size: .; cdr3_aa: CASMPGSGQFF; cdr3_nt: TGTGCCAGCATGCCGGGATCCGGGCAGTTCTTC
d_call: .; j_call: TRBJ1-2; v_call: TRBV5-1; clone_size: .; cdr3_aa: CASSLDGRGLDGYTF; cdr3_nt: TGCGCCAGCAGCTTGGATGGCAGGGGTTTGGATGGCTACACCTTC
d_call: .; j_call: TRBJ1-5; v_call: TRBV5-6; clone_size: .; cdr3_aa: CASSIYTVPYASGNQPQHF; cdr3_nt: TGTGCCAGCAGCATCTATACAGTTCCCTACGCTTCTGGCAATCAGCCCCAGCATTTT
d_call: TRBD1; j_call: TRBJ1-5; v_call: TRBV20-1; clone_size: .; cdr3_aa: CSASGTGNQPQHF; cdr3_nt: TGCAGTGCTAGTGGGACAGGTAATCAGCCCCAGCATTTT
d_call: .; j_call: TRBJ1-4; v_call: TRBV19; clone_size: .; cdr3_aa: CASGPVGGANEKLFF; cdr3_nt: TGTGCCAGTGGCCCCGTGGGGGGAGCTAATGAAAAACTGTTTTTT
d_call: .; j_call: TRBJ1-5; v_call: TRBV19; clone_size: .; cdr3_aa: CASSISGQHQPQHF; cdr3_nt: TGTGCCAGTAGTATTTCGGGACAACATCAGCCCCAGCATTTT
d_call: TRBD1; j_call: TRBJ2-2; v_call: TRBV3-1/TRBV3-2; clone_size: .; cdr3_aa: CASSQGDRLSTGELFF; cdr3_nt: TGTGCCAGCAGCCAAGGGGACAGGCTTTCTACCGGGGAGCTGTTTTTT
d_call: .; j_call: TRBJ1-5; v_call: TRBV5-1; clone_size: .; cdr3_aa: CASSLDPGNQPQHF; cdr3_nt: TGCGCCAGCAGCTTGGATCCGGGTAATCAGCCCCAGCATTTT
d_call: .; j_call: TRBJ1-5; v_call: TRBV10-3; clone_size: .; cdr3_aa: CATSGGIQPQHF; cdr3_nt: TGTGCCACCTCGGGGGGTATCCAGCCCCAGCATTTT
d_call: .; j_call: TRBJ2-4; v_call: TRBV19; clone_size: once; cdr3_aa: CASSLPPGSLAKNIQYF; cdr3_nt: TGTGCCAGTAGTCTCCCCCCCGGGAGCTTAGCCAAAAACATTCAGTACTTC
d_call: TRBD2; j_call: TRBJ2-1; v_call: TRBV6-1; clone_size: .; cdr3_aa: CASSDGLAGQFF; cdr3_nt: TGTGCCAGCAGTGACGGACTAGCAGGGCAGTTCTTC
d_call: .; j_call: TRBJ2-1; v_call: TRBV21-1; clone_size: .; cdr3_aa: CASSKGGRLAGDSSYNEQFF; cdr3_nt: TGTGCCAGCAGCAAAGGGGGACGACTAGCGGGCGATAGCTCCTACAATGAGCAGTTCTTC
d_call: .; j_call: TRBJ1-2; v_call: TRBV9; clone_size: .; cdr3_aa: CASSVDGARDYGYTF; cdr3_nt: TGTGCCAGCAGCGTAGATGGGGCCCGGGACTACGGCTACACCTTC
d_call: .; j_call: TRBJ1-6; v_call: TRBV25-1; clone_size: .; cdr3_aa: CASSEYLANSPLHF; cdr3_nt: TGTGCCAGCAGTGAATACCTAGCTAATTCACCCCTCCACTTT
d_call: .; j_call: TRBJ1-6; v_call: TRBV27; clone_size: .; cdr3_aa: CASSLTPRAAGNSPLHF; cdr3_nt: TGTGCCAGCAGTTTGACCCCCCGGGCGGCGGGAAATTCACCCCTCCACTTT
d_call: TRBD1; j_call: TRBJ2-3; v_call: TRBV18; clone_size: few; cdr3_aa: CASSLEQQGVFTDTQYF; cdr3_nt: TGTGCCAGCTCACTTGAGCAACAGGGGGTATTCACAGATACGCAGTATTTT
d_call: TRBD1; j_call: TRBJ1-2; v_call: TRBV5-1; clone_size: .; cdr3_aa: CASSLQGDGYTF; cdr3_nt: TGCGCCAGCAGCCTGCAGGGGGATGGCTACACCTTC
d_call: .; j_call: TRBJ1-2; v_call: TRBV9; clone_size: .; cdr3_aa: CASSDSRNYGYTF; cdr3_nt: TGTGCCAGCAGCGACAGTCGTAACTATGGCTACACCTTC
d_call: .; j_call: TRBJ1-2; v_call: TRBV28; clone_size: .; cdr3_aa: CASSPYPGQLYGYTF; cdr3_nt: TGTGCCAGCAGTCCCTACCCCGGACAATTATATGGCTACACCTTC
d_call: TRBD1; j_call: TRBJ1-5; v_call: TRBV28; clone_size: .; cdr3_aa: CASLTGGEVGNQPQHF; cdr3_nt: TGTGCCAGCCTAACAGGGGGCGAGGTCGGCAATCAGCCCCAGCATTTT
d_call: .; j_call: TRBJ1-2; v_call: TRBV6-1; clone_size: .; cdr3_aa: CASSEGDLAYGYTF; cdr3_nt: TGTGCCAGCAGTGAGGGAGACCTGGCCTATGGCTACACCTTC
d_call: TRBD2; j_call: TRBJ2-2; v_call: TRBV5-1; clone_size: .; cdr3_aa: CASSIRLSGIGELFF; cdr3_nt: TGCGCCAGCAGCATAAGACTTAGCGGGATCGGGGAGCTGTTTTTT
d_call: .; j_call: TRBJ2-2; v_call: TRBV2; clone_size: .; cdr3_aa: CASRRDQGGTGELFF; cdr3_nt: TGTGCCAGCCGACGGGACCAGGGGGGCACCGGGGAGCTGTTTTTT
d_call: .; j_call: TRBJ2-2; v_call: TRBV7-9; clone_size: .; cdr3_aa: CASSDTSSTRAGELFF; cdr3_nt: TGTGCCAGCAGCGACACTAGCTCCACGAGGGCCGGGGAGCTGTTTTTT
d_call: .; j_call: TRBJ1-5; v_call: TRBV6-5; clone_size: .; cdr3_aa: CASSAQPGSNQPQHF; cdr3_nt: TGTGCCAGCAGCGCCCAACCCGGGAGCAATCAGCCCCAGCATTTT
d_call: .; j_call: TRBJ1-5; v_call: TRBV28; clone_size: .; cdr3_aa: CASSLWGGDQPQHF; cdr3_nt: TGTGCCAGCAGTTTATGGGGGGGGGATCAGCCCCAGCATTTT
d_call: .; j_call: TRBJ1-1; v_call: TRBV21-1; clone_size: .; cdr3_aa: CAGCRGRPFF; cdr3_nt: TGTGCCGGCTGCAGGGGGAGGCCTTTCTTT
d_call: .; j_call: TRBJ2-1; v_call: TRBV12-5; clone_size: .; cdr3_aa: CASHGEGENEQFF; cdr3_nt: TGTGCTAGTCACGGGGAGGGGGAGAATGAGCAGTTCTTC
d_call: TRBD1; j_call: TRBJ2-2; v_call: TRBV5-1; clone_size: .; cdr3_aa: CASSLTGGTGELFF; cdr3_nt: TGCGCCAGCAGCTTGACAGGGGGTACCGGGGAGCTGTTTTTT
d_call: .; j_call: TRBJ2-2; v_call: TRBV2; clone_size: .; cdr3_aa: CASRVTENTGELFF; cdr3_nt: TGTGCCAGCAGGGTGACAGAAAACACCGGGGAGCTGTTTTTT
d_call: .; j_call: TRBJ1-6; v_call: TRBV21-1; clone_size: few; cdr3_aa: CANQRRRRRDSPLHF; cdr3_nt: TGTGCCAATCAACGCAGGAGGAGGCGAGATTCACCCCTCCACTTT
d_call: .; j_call: TRBJ1-1; v_call: TRBV9; clone_size: .; cdr3_aa: CASSVSFPGITNTEAFF; cdr3_nt: TGTGCCAGCAGCGTATCCTTTCCGGGGATCACGAACACTGAAGCTTTCTTT
d_call: .; j_call: TRBJ2-3; v_call: TRBV14; clone_size: .; cdr3_aa: CASSQGPGMIDTQYF; cdr3_nt: TGTGCCAGCAGCCAAGGTCCGGGGATGATAGATACGCAGTATTTT
d_call: .; j_call: TRBJ1-3; v_call: TRBV21-1; clone_size: .; cdr3_aa: CASCRGNRSGNTIYF; cdr3_nt: TGTGCCAGCTGCCGAGGGAACCGCTCTGGAAACACCATATATTTT
d_call: .; j_call: TRBJ1-5; v_call: TRBV19; clone_size: .; cdr3_aa: CASSGASSNQPQHF; cdr3_nt: TGTGCCAGTAGTGGGGCTTCTAGCAATCAGCCCCAGCATTTT
d_call: .; j_call: TRBJ2-5; v_call: TRBV5-1; clone_size: .; cdr3_aa: CASSLVLASEETQYF; cdr3_nt: TGCGCCAGCAGCTTGGTGTTAGCGTCTGAAGAGACCCAGTACTTC
d_call: TRBD2; j_call: TRBJ2-2; v_call: TRBV11-2; clone_size: .; cdr3_aa: CASSLVRGTGELFF; cdr3_nt: TGTGCCAGCAGCTTAGTGCGGGGGACCGGGGAGCTGTTTTTT
d_call: .; j_call: TRBJ1-2; v_call: TRBV3-1/TRBV3-2; clone_size: .; cdr3_aa: CASSRGTLTYGYTF; cdr3_nt: TGTGCCAGCAGTCGCGGGACCCTAACTTATGGCTACACCTTC
d_call: .; j_call: TRBJ1-1; v_call: TRBV5-1; clone_size: once; cdr3_aa: CASSPAPQGNTEAFF; cdr3_nt: TGCGCCAGCAGCCCAGCCCCACAGGGTAACACTGAAGCTTTCTTT
d_call: .; j_call: TRBJ1-5; v_call: TRBV28; clone_size: few; cdr3_aa: CASSFVQDSNQPQHF; cdr3_nt: TGTGCCAGCAGTTTCGTGCAGGATAGCAATCAGCCCCAGCATTTT
d_call: .; j_call: TRBJ1-1; v_call: TRBV2; clone_size: once; cdr3_aa: CASSEEGLVTEAFF; cdr3_nt: TGTGCCAGCAGCGAGGAGGGGTTGGTCACTGAAGCTTTCTTT
d_call: TRBD1; j_call: TRBJ2-1; v_call: TRBV29-1; clone_size: .; cdr3_aa: CSVVGGQGANEQFF; cdr3_nt: TGCAGCGTTGTGGGGGGACAGGGGGCGAATGAGCAGTTCTTC
d_call: .; j_call: TRBJ1-1; v_call: TRBV28; clone_size: .; cdr3_aa: CASHTTSPGTRTPNTEAFF; cdr3_nt: TGTGCCAGCCATACAACTTCTCCCGGGACACGCACTCCGAACACTGAAGCTTTCTTT
d_call: .; j_call: TRBJ1-5; v_call: TRBV21-1; clone_size: .; cdr3_aa: CASSIFAGGEPQHF; cdr3_nt: TGTGCCAGCAGCATTTTTGCAGGGGGCGAGCCCCAGCATTTT
d_call: TRBD1; j_call: TRBJ1-2; v_call: TRBV19; clone_size: many; cdr3_aa: CASSQGEGQRIYGYTF; cdr3_nt: TGTGCCAGTAGCCAAGGTGAGGGACAGCGCATCTATGGCTACACCTTC
d_call: .; j_call: TRBJ2-2; v_call: TRBV2; clone_size: once; cdr3_aa: CASRGGLSVTGELFF; cdr3_nt: TGTGCCAGCAGAGGAGGACTGTCGGTAACCGGGGAGCTGTTTTTT
d_call: TRBD1; j_call: TRBJ1-4; v_call: TRBV7-9; clone_size: .; cdr3_aa: CASSLTGRDEKLFF; cdr3_nt: TGTGCCAGCAGCCTGACAGGGCGGGATGAAAAACTGTTTTTT
d_call: .; j_call: TRBJ2-5; v_call: TRBV7-2; clone_size: .; cdr3_aa: CASSLGPPETQYF; cdr3_nt: TGTGCCAGCAGCTTGGGGCCTCCCGAGACCCAGTACTTC
d_call: TRBD1; j_call: TRBJ1-4; v_call: TRBV5-6; clone_size: .; cdr3_aa: CASSRFTGTGEEKLFF; cdr3_nt: TGTGCCAGCAGCAGATTTACCGGGACAGGGGAAGAAAAACTGTTTTTT
d_call: TRBD1; j_call: TRBJ1-5; v_call: TRBV6-6; clone_size: .; cdr3_aa: CASSNGDRGRGQPQHF; cdr3_nt: TGTGCCAGCAGCAATGGGGACAGGGGGCGCGGTCAGCCCCAGCATTTT
d_call: TRBD2; j_call: TRBJ2-1; v_call: TRBV29-1; clone_size: .; cdr3_aa: CSVPSGRGNEQFF; cdr3_nt: TGCAGCGTTCCTAGCGGGAGGGGCAATGAGCAGTTCTTC